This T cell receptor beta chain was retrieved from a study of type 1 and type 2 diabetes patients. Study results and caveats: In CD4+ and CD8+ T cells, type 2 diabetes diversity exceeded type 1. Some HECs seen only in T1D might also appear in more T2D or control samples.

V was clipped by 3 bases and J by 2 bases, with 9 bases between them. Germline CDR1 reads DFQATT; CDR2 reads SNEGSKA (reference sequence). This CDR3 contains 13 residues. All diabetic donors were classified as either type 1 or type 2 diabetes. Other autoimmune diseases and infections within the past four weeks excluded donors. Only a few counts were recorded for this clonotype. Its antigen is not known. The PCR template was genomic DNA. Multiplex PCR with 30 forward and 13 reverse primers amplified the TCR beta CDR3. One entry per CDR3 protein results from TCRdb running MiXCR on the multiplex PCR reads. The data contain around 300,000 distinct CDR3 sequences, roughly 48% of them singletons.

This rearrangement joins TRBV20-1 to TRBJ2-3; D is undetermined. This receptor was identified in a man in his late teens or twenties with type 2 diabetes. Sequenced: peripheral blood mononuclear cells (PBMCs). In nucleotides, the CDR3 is TGCAGTGCTAGGCGGAGCTACACAGATACGCAGTATTTT. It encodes CSARRSYTDTQYF.